This paragraph reports one T cell receptor (beta chain). Its antigen is currently unknown. Because it lacks the conserved phenylalanine or tryptophan at the end, this CDR3 is likely a read error. The sample is drawn from a study of CD8 T cells in Susac syndrome. An input of roughly 0.5 to 1 ug of RNA was subjected to reverse transcription using random hexamers. Across 54 Vbeta and 13 Jbeta, immunoSEQ multiplex PCR amplified TCR beta CDR3. Each CDR3 protein gets one entry after TCRdb re-called the immunoSEQ multiplex PCR reads with MiXCR. The data contain 250,000 to 350,000 distinct CDR3 sequences, 70% to 90% of them singletons. Negative magnetic isolation gave CD8+ and CD4+ cells; FACS enriched CD8+ TEMRA. Points from the study as a whole: The relatively small number of individuals in the TCR sequencing and HLA analysis was acknowledged by the study.

This TCR came from a human donor with multiple sclerosis. Sequenced material: CD8+ T cells from PBMCs.

CDR3 nucleotide sequence: TGTGCCAGCAGGGCACCGACGGCAGAAGCTTTCCTT. Translating it yields CASRAPTAEAFL. The V gene is TRBV28, the J gene TRBJ1-1; D remains unclear. This CDR3 has 12 amino acids. Germline CDR1 is MDHEN and CDR2 is SYDVKM. Trimming pared 6 bases from V and 8 bases from J, leaving 13 bases between.